The text below deals with one T cell receptor beta chain. What it recognizes is unknown. This sample is drawn from a study of post-analysis software for immune sequencing data. Study-wide results and caveats: The five TRBV segments detected at higher frequency in patients than in controls included TRBV5-6, TRBV5-1 and TRBV20-1.

V was cut by 4 bases and J by 1 base, with 13 bases left in between. CDR1 is SQVTM and CDR2 is ANQGSEA in the germline V gene. This CDR3 region has 14 residues. Prepared libraries of TCR beta cDNA carried unique molecular identifiers. MiXCR was run by TCRdb on the PCR reads, yielding one entry per CDR3 protein. Among around 400,000 distinct CDR3 sequences listed, 39% were seen once. The sequence derives from a girl aged 2-10 years with multiple sclerosis. The sample was blood. This chain joins TRBV29-1 and TRBJ1-1; D is undetermined. This CDR3 is CSVGRRQTNTEAFF. DNA of the CDR3: TGCAGCGTTGGGCGGAGGCAGACGAACACTGAAGCTTTCTTT.